The clone carrying this TCR beta chain was seen repeatedly, ten times or more. Its antigen is currently unknown. The CDR3 is made up of 16 amino acids. V shed 0 bases and J 6 bases; nucleotides not matched to a gene: 7. Germline CDR1 MNHEY, CDR2 SVGEGT. The data stem from a study of CD8 T cells in ankylosing spondylitis. Study-wide results and caveats: A number of the motif variants had already been described in reactive arthritis synovial fluid and blood. Clones that were linked to disease were CD8+ and were relatively rare in peripheral blood. Clones tied to disease were said to be significantly enriched in matched ankylosing spondylitis synovial fluid.

Using quantitative 5'-RACE with molecular barcodes, the authors made TCR beta libraries. Each CDR3 protein is one row after TCRdb ran MiXCR on the 5' RACE reads. This table holds 150,000 to 200,000 distinct CDR3 sequences, about an eighth found once. The TCR comes from a female donor with ankylosing spondylitis or in good health (not recorded which). Sequencing used blood, either unsorted or a sorted T cell fraction (not recorded which). The chain has TRBV6-2 or TRBV6-3 and TRBJ2-4, with TRBD2 matching 8 bases. The CDR3 region is CASSYSKLAARNIQYF. The DNA of the CDR3 is TGTGCCAGCAGTTACTCGAAACTAGCGGCGAGAAACATTCAGTACTTC.